This T cell receptor beta chain was observed in a study of CD8+ T cells in alopecia areata. Study-wide background: Treated patients received oral tofacitinib, 5 to 10 mg twice daily. Overall study findings and caveats: When scalp samples are sequenced, resident alphabeta T cells of normal skin are also captured.

In regard to this clone: Antigen specificity is unknown.

The CDR3 totals 16 residues. The V gene's germline CDR1 is SGHRS and CDR2 YFSETQ. The V and J ends lost 0 bases and 6 bases respectively, with 17 bases between them. Noted treatment: oral pan-JAK inhibitor, 5-10 mg twice daily. The authors extracted RNA and reverse transcribed it into cDNA as the sequencing template. Sequencing used immunoSEQ multiplex PCR; TCRdb keeps in-frame clones, though not all of them. The sample has 150,000 to 200,000 clones; roughly 60% are singletons. The genes are TRBV5-1 and TRBJ2-3; weak D call: TRBD2 (6 bases). The source of this sequence is a human donor with alopecia areata. The source material was CD4+ T cells sorted from blood, sampled at week 24, from a patient treated with tofacitinib. The CDR3 sequence is CASSLAGGAKRDTQYF. The CDR3 nucleotides are TGCGCCAGCAGCTTGGCCGGAGGGGCCAAGAGGGATACGCAGTATTTT.